This T cell receptor (beta chain) appears in the sequencing data of a study of blood T cells in healthy people across ages. This clonotype was observed a handful of times. Its antigen is as yet unknown. Sample-barcoded 5' priming and a J-beta primer mix drove a second PCR of about 7 to 12 cycles. In TCRdb, the 5' RACE reads were re-called with MiXCR into one record per CDR3 protein. This table has 950,000 to 1,200,000 distinct CDR3 sequences, about two fifths appearing once. The study, taken as a whole, reports: Bulk PBMC profiling left naive and antigen-experienced comparisons inconclusive.

The CDR3 is 15 amino acids. J was trimmed by 3 bases and V by 1 base; bases with no gene match: 4. Germline loops: CDR1 DFQATT, CDR2 SNEGSKA (reference sequence). Total RNA extraction produced at least 5 micrograms (per sample) for the study. The rearrangement uses TRBV20-1 and TRBJ2-5; 11 positions match TRBD1. The receptor was isolated from a man younger than 35 in good health. The specimen sequenced was blood. CDR3 amino acids: CSARARTGGEETQYF. Here the CDR3 DNA reads TGCAGTGCTAGAGCAAGGACAGGGGGCGAAGAGACCCAGTACTTC.